Presented here are 27 T cell receptor beta chains from one specimen sequenced in a study of cytomegalovirus exposure and HLA in healthy donors. 13 Jbeta primers and 60 Vbeta primers were used for the PCR. TCRdb keeps only in-frame clones here, not all; method: immunoSEQ multiplex PCR. The table lists about 120,000 clones, approximately 80% of them singletons. Material for sequencing was PBMCs. The receptors shown here come from a woman aged 40 to 50 in good health and CMV-seropositive.

The chain employs TRBV5-1 and TRBJ1-3, with TRBD1 matching over 10 bases. The V gene's germline CDR1 is SGHRS and CDR2 YFSETQ. This CDR3 is 15 amino acids long. V trimming: 0 bases; J trimming: 5 bases; junction bases outside the gene matches: 2. This CDR3 is CASSLEGQGRNTIYF. The CDR3, as DNA: TGCGCCAGCAGCTTGGAGGGACAGGGGAGAAACACCATATATTTT.

A remark on this clone: This may stem from a read error, because a much larger clone lies one nucleotide away. This chain joins TRBV5-1 and TRBJ1-1; no definite D call. This CDR3 contains 13 residues. The germline CDR1 and CDR2 sequences are SGHRS and YFSETQ. The V gene lost 2 bases and the J gene lost 1 base, with 6 bases spanning the gap. CDR3 protein: CASSFQENTEAFF. The CDR3 coding sequence is TGCGCCAGCAGCTTTCAGGAGAACACTGAAGCTTTCTTT.

The chain links TRBV5-5 to TRBJ2-7; D is unresolved. Germline V gene sequence: CDR1 SGHKS, CDR2 YYEKEE (reference sequence). CDR3 size: 14 residues. V lost 1 base and J lost 2, with 10 bases in between. The CDR3, as DNA: TGTGCCAGCAGCTTGTGGGCCGGAACCTACGAGCAGTACTTC. Protein sequence: CASSLWAGTYEQYF.

The rearrangement joins TRBV25-1 to TRBJ1-2; maybe TRBD1 (5 bases). The length of the CDR3 is 13 residues. V was clipped by 5 bases and J by 8 bases, with 15 bases between them. Germline V gene data show CDR1 as MGHDK and CDR2 as SYGVNS. The CDR3 DNA is TGTGCCAGCAGTCCCCCACGGGAGGGGGGCTACACCTTC. This translates into CASSPPREGGYTF.

The chain joins TRBV11-2 to TRBJ1-3; a weak D match, TRBD1 (6 bases). This CDR3 contains 14 residues. Germline CDR1 SGHAT, CDR2 FQNNGV. Trimming took off 5 bases at V and 2 bases at J, with 10 bases between the two ends. The CDR3 here is CASSRTGTGNTIYF. The DNA of the CDR3 is TGTGCCAGCAGCCGCACAGGGACTGGAAACACCATATATTTT.

The chain combines TRBV6-1 with TRBJ2-4; maybe TRBD1 (6 bases). The CDR3 totals 15 residues. Germline V lookup: CDR1 MNHNS, CDR2 SASEGT. Trimming cost V 6 bases and J 6 bases, with 18 bases left between them. DNA of the CDR3: TGTGCCAGCAGACTAAGCGAGGTAGGGGGAAACATTCAGTACTTC. It codes for CASRLSEVGGNIQYF.

The chain links TRBV6-1 to TRBJ1-1; a possible D gene is TRBD1 (6 bases). From germline, CDR1 is MNHNS and CDR2 SASEGT. Between the trimmed V and J ends, which lost 7 bases and 6 bases, there was a span of 15 bases. The CDR3 is 13 residues long. The DNA of the CDR3 is TGTGCCAGCAAACTTGCAGGGGTCTCTGAAGCTTTCTTT. It specifies CASKLAGVSEAFF.

This chain links TRBV7-2 with TRBJ2-1, with TRBD2 matching over 7 bases. The trim removed 5 bases at V and 3 bases at J, leaving 10 bases unmatched. Germline CDR1 SGHTA, CDR2 FQGNSA. The CDR3 spans 16 residues. DNA for the CDR3: TGTGCCAGCAGCCCACGCCCGGGACTACACTACAATGAGCAGTTCTTC. This translates into CASSPRPGLHYNEQFF.

This clone has a single count. This chain joins TRBV9 and TRBJ1-6; no reliable D call. Germline CDR1 reads SGDLS; CDR2 reads YYNGEE. Trimming took off 3 bases at V and 1 base at J, with 8 bases between the two ends. The CDR3 runs 15 residues. The CDR3 reads CASSADISYNSPLHF. Here the CDR3 DNA reads TGTGCCAGCAGCGCAGACATTTCCTATAATTCACCCCTCCACTTT.

The chain has TRBV6-5 and TRBJ2-7, with D uncertain. The V gene lost 5 bases and the J gene lost 0 bases, with 11 bases spanning the gap. The CDR3 has 14 amino acids. Germline lookup yields CDR1 MNHEY and CDR2 SVGAGI. CDR3 loop: CASSTDQSSYEQYF. The CDR3 bases are TGTGCCAGCAGTACAGACCAGAGCTCCTACGAGCAGTACTTC.

The chain combines TRBV5-6 with TRBJ1-3; no reliable D call. V lost 0 bases and J 0 bases, leaving 7 bases between the germline ends. Germline CDR1 and CDR2: SGHDT and YYEEEE. The CDR3 has 15 residues. The CDR3 DNA reads as TGTGCCAGCAGCTTGGGGCGGTTCTCTGGAAACACCATATATTTT. Encoded protein: CASSLGRFSGNTIYF.

DNA of the CDR3: TGTGCCAGCACCGAAGACAGGGGGGGGAATGAGCAGTTCTTC. It codes for CASTEDRGGNEQFF. V usage is TRBV9 and J usage is TRBJ2-1; TRBD1 matches 9 bases. Trimming removed 6 bases from V and 7 bases from J; junction bases left unmatched: 8. Germline V gene lookup returns CDR1 SGDLS and CDR2 YYNGEE. This CDR3 contains 14 residues.

J is TRBJ1-1 and V is TRBV19; TRBD1 matches at 8 bases. Trimming took 4 bases from V and 5 from J; bases not matched to a gene: 3. Looked up from germline, CDR1 is LNHDA and CDR2 is SQIVND (reference sequence). This CDR3 has 13 residues. DNA for the CDR3: TGTGCCAGTAGTACGGACAGGGAAACTGAAGCTTTCTTT. Its protein product is CASSTDRETEAFF.

The chain is built from TRBV29-1 and TRBJ1-5, with D possibly TRBD1 on 5 matching bases. Looked up from germline, CDR1 is SQVTM and CDR2 is ANQGSEA. V was shortened by 4 bases and J by 6 bases, with 13 bases between the two germline ends. The CDR3 runs to 13 residues. Here the CDR3 reads CSVGDSRGQPQHF. The CDR3 DNA reads TGCAGCGTTGGGGACTCTAGGGGTCAGCCCCAGCATTTT.

In this sample, this clone turned up once. The rearrangement links TRBV12-5 to TRBJ2-3, with no clear D. Per germline, CDR1 LGHNT and CDR2 FRNRAP. CDR3 length: 14 residues. Deletions cut 5 bases from V and 8 bases from J, with 17 bases between. Written as DNA, the CDR3 is TGTGCTAGTGGTCTCGACTCCCCGGTGGGTACGCAGTATTTT. Translation gives CASGLDSPVGTQYF.

This chain joins TRBV6-5 and TRBJ2-2; no reliable D call. Germline V gene lookup returns CDR1 MNHEY and CDR2 SVGAGI. Deletions cut 2 bases from V and 5 bases from J, with 3 bases between. CDR3 length: 12 amino acids. This CDR3 reads CASSYRTGELFF. CDR3 DNA: TGTGCCAGCAGTTACCGGACCGGGGAGCTGTTTTTT.

V and J are TRBV5-1 and TRBJ2-5; a weak D match, TRBD2 (6 bases). Deletions cut 3 bases from V and 1 base from J, with 10 bases between. The CDR3 extends over 14 amino acids. Germline V gives CDR1 SGHRS, CDR2 YFSETQ. The CDR3 DNA follows: TGCGCCAGCAGCTGGGAGGCACTCCAAGAGACCCAGTACTTC. It translates to CASSWEALQETQYF.

Comments on this clone: Germline and junction disagree at one end, which may indicate a read error. This chain connects TRBV5-5 to TRBJ2-7; D is uncertain. Germline lookup yields CDR1 SGHKS and CDR2 YYEKEE (reference sequence). This CDR3 contains 14 residues. This chain's CDR3 is CASSLADGAYEQYF. The CDR3 coding sequence is TGCGCCAGCAGCCTCGCCGACGGAGCCTACGAGCAGTACTTC.

This chain's CDR3 is CASSSQGGGEETQYF. In DNA form, the CDR3 reads TGCGCCAGCAGCTCCCAAGGGGGCGGTGAAGAGACCCAGTACTTC. The V call is TRBV5-1, the J call TRBJ2-5; the match to TRBD1 covers 7 bases. The junction had 8 bases not matched to a gene; V was cut back by 3 bases and J by 3 bases. CDR1 and CDR2 from the germline V gene are SGHRS and YFSETQ. The CDR3 extends over 15 amino acids.

The rearrangement uses TRBV6-5 and TRBJ2-3; 8 bases map to TRBD1. V gave up 2 bases and J gave up 1 base; unmatched junction bases: 2. The germline V gene encodes CDR1 MNHEY and CDR2 SVGAGI. The CDR3 runs to 15 residues. The CDR3 bases are TGTGCCAGCAGTTACGGGACAGGCCGCACAGATACGCAGTATTTT. Protein sequence: CASSYGTGRTDTQYF.

This chain links TRBV6-4 with TRBJ2-3, with 10 nucleotides matching TRBD1. The CDR3 extends over 15 amino acids. V was pared by 3 bases and J by 4 bases, with 4 bases of the junction left unmatched. Germline V gives CDR1 MRHNA, CDR2 SNTAGT. CDR3 in amino acids: CASSEGQGSSDTQYF. In DNA form, the CDR3 reads TGTGCCAGCAGTGAGGGACAGGGGTCATCAGATACGCAGTATTTT.

DNA for the CDR3: TGCGCCAGCAGCTTGGGAGGCACTAGCGGGGGGGCGTATGAGCAGTTCTTC. Its protein is CASSLGGTSGGAYEQFF. This chain joins TRBV5-1 and TRBJ2-1, with 13 positions matching TRBD2. CDR1 and CDR2 from the germline V gene are SGHRS and YFSETQ. This CDR3 is 17 amino acids long. Trimming took 0 bases from V and 8 from J; bases not matched to a gene: 8.

The V gene is TRBV5-1, the J gene TRBJ1-6, with TRBD1 matching over 9 bases. CDR3 length: 16 residues. Germline CDR1 is SGHRS and CDR2 is YFSETQ. J gave up 9 bases and V 0 bases, and 7 bases lay outside the gene matches. The CDR3 here is CASSLDTGTGISPLHF. CDR3 in DNA: TGCGCCAGCAGCTTGGATACCGGGACAGGGATTTCACCCCTCCACTTT. The full variable domain, its missing parts supplied by reference TRBV5-1 and TRBJ1-6, is KAGVTQTPRYLIKTRGQQVTLSCSPISGHRSVSWYQQTPGQGLQFLFEYFSETQRNKGNFPGRFSGRQFSNSRSEMNVSTLELGDSALYLCASSLDTGTGISPLHFGNGTRLTVT.

The chain recombines TRBV5-1 with TRBJ2-7; TRBD1 matches 7 bases. Trimming removed 0 bases from V and 7 bases from J; junction bases left unmatched: 7. Germline CDR1 is SGHRS and CDR2 is YFSETQ. The CDR3 runs to 14 residues. CDR3 residues: CASSLDLQGSEQYF. Here the CDR3 DNA reads TGCGCCAGCAGCTTGGACCTACAGGGGTCGGAGCAGTACTTC.

The CDR3 is CSVVGGMNTEAFF. The CDR3 region has the DNA TGCAGCGTTGTGGGCGGGATGAACACTGAAGCTTTCTTT. The rearrangement links TRBV29-1 to TRBJ1-1; no firm D call. CDR3 length: 13 residues. Germline V gene sequence: CDR1 SQVTM, CDR2 ANQGSEA. Trimming left V 4 bases short and J 0 bases short, with 9 bases between.

This chain links TRBV4-3 with TRBJ2-7; 7 bases are a match to TRBD2. With V trimmed by 1 base and J by 2 bases, 5 bases remained unmatched. The CDR3 covers 15 residues. Per the germline V gene, CDR1 is LGHNA and CDR2 is YSLEER. The CDR3 coding sequence is TGCGCCAGCAGCCAAGGCCTAGCGGTAACCTACGAGCAGTACTTC. Amino acids: CASSQGLAVTYEQYF.

The CDR3 DNA reads TGTGCCTGGATGCCCACTGCAAGCTATGGCTACACCTTC. This gives the protein CAWMPTASYGYTF. This rearrangement joins TRBV30 to TRBJ1-2; D is unclear. This CDR3 has 13 amino acids. Germline-derived CDR1 and CDR2 are GTSNPN and SVGIG (reference sequence). Between the trimmed V and J ends, which lost 4 bases and 4 bases, there was a span of 13 bases.